Below, 17 T cell receptor beta chains from the same sample are listed, as sequenced in a study of T cell responses to AZD1222 COVID-19 vaccine. Method: immunoSEQ multiplex PCR; TCRdb's copy keeps in-frame clones and lacks some. The profile covers 95,000 to 100,000 clones, with around 85% appearing a single time and 14% taken by the ten largest. Sequences were derived from peripheral blood, sampled 28 days after the second AZD1222 dose. The receptors here all came from an adult who received the AZD1222 COVID-19 vaccine.

This chain connects TRBV7-6 to TRBJ2-3; D gene uncertain. V lost 5 bases to trimming and J lost 4 bases, with 13 bases between them. There are 14 residues in the CDR3. In germline, CDR1 is SGHVS, CDR2 FNYEAQ. The CDR3 sequence is CASSTRRAADTQYF. CDR3 DNA sequence: TGTGCCAGCAGCACGAGACGGGCAGCAGATACGCAGTATTTT. The entire variable domain, with the rest obtained from reference TRBV7-6 and TRBJ2-3, is as follows: GAGVSQSPRYKVTKRGQDVALRCDPISGHVSLYWYRQALGQGPEFLTYFNYEAQQDKSGLPNDRFSAERPEGSISTLTIQRTEQRDSAMYRCASSTRRAADTQYFGPGTRLTVL.

The chain joins TRBV4-3 to TRBJ2-1, with 9 nucleotides matching TRBD2. Looked up from germline, CDR1 is LGHNA and CDR2 is YSLEER. After removal of 1 base from V and 3 bases from J, the junction contained 1 base not matched to a gene. This CDR3 is 15 amino acids long. The CDR3 sequence is CASSQVSGSYNEQFF. The CDR3 DNA sequence: TGCGCCAGCAGCCAAGTTAGCGGGAGCTACAATGAGCAGTTCTTC.

The chain carries TRBV9 and TRBJ2-7, with TRBD1 identical over 8 bases. The CDR3 spans 15 residues. V lost 0 bases, J lost 5 bases, and 7 bases stayed unmatched. The V gene's germline CDR1 is SGDLS and CDR2 YYNGEE. The CDR3 is CASSVALTGVDEQYF. As DNA, the CDR3 is TGTGCCAGCAGCGTAGCTCTGACAGGGGTCGACGAGCAGTACTTC. Filled out from reference TRBV9 and TRBJ2-7, the complete variable domain reads DSGVTQTPKHLITATGQRVTLRCSPRSGDLSVYWYQQSLDQGLQFLIQYYNGEERAKGNILERFSAQQFPDLHSELNLSSLELGDSALYFCASSVALTGVDEQYFGPGTRLTVT.

The chain has TRBV11-2 and TRBJ2-7; D is possibly TRBD2 (5 bases). V lost 5 bases and J lost 3, with 11 bases in between. This CDR3 is built from 13 residues. Germline V gene sequence: CDR1 SGHAT, CDR2 FQNNGV. The CDR3 region is CASSETGLYEQYF. The CDR3 coding sequence is TGTGCCAGCAGCGAAACCGGACTCTACGAGCAGTACTTC.

This chain uses TRBV19 with TRBJ1-2; TRBD1 agrees at 7 bases. V was clipped by 6 bases and J by 3 bases; unmatched bases: 4. This CDR3 has 13 residues. The germline CDR1 and CDR2 sequences are LNHDA and SQIVND (reference sequence). This CDR3 is CASSAGQHYGYTF. As DNA, the CDR3 is TGTGCCAGTAGCGCGGGACAGCACTATGGCTACACCTTC.

The V gene is TRBV3-1 (or the pseudogene TRBV3-2), the J gene TRBJ2-1, with 8 bases aligning to TRBD2. This CDR3 region has 17 residues. CDR1 LGHDT and CDR2 YNNKEL come from the germline V gene (reference sequence). J was trimmed by 7 bases and V by 2 bases; bases with no gene match: 13. For the CDR3, the DNA is TGTGCCAGCAGCCAACTGGGCGGGGGGATCGGCGGTAATGAGCAGTTCTTC. Protein sequence: CASSQLGGGIGGNEQFF.

The chain is built from TRBV5-1 and TRBJ2-7; 7 bases agree with TRBD1. V shed 4 bases and J 3 bases; nucleotides not matched to a gene: 10. CDR1 is SGHRS and CDR2 is YFSETQ in the germline V gene. The CDR3 is 15 amino acids. CDR3 in amino acids: CASSPDWDRFYEQYF. CDR3 nucleotides: TGCGCCAGCAGCCCCGACTGGGACAGATTCTACGAGCAGTACTTC.

CDR3 sequence: CASSPDGGKRPQHF. The CDR3 DNA reads TGTGCCAGCAGCCCGGACGGAGGTAAGAGGCCCCAGCATTTT. The J gene is TRBJ1-5, the V gene TRBV3-1 (or the pseudogene TRBV3-2), with unresolved D. V was shortened by 4 bases and J by 9 bases, with 16 bases between the two germline ends. CDR3 length: 14 residues. Per germline, CDR1 LGHDT and CDR2 YNNKEL (reference sequence).

Here the CDR3 reads CASSFWQQDGYTF. Here the CDR3 DNA reads TGTGCCAGCAGCTTTTGGCAGCAGGATGGCTACACCTTC. The rearrangement uses TRBV5-5 and TRBJ1-2; D unclear. The CDR3 runs 13 residues. The ends were cut back, 2 bases at V and 6 bases at J, with 11 bases in the middle. Per germline, CDR1 SGHKS and CDR2 YYEKEE (reference sequence). The complete variable domain, with remaining parts taken from reference TRBV5-5 and TRBJ1-2, reads DAGVTQSPTHLIKTRGQQVTLRCSPISGHKSVSWYQQVLGQGPQFIFQYYEKEERGRGNFPDRFSARQFPNYSSELNVNALLLGDSALYLCASSFWQQDGYTFGSGTRLTVV.

This clone appeared a single time. The chain has TRBV19 and TRBJ1-1, with 9 nucleotides matching TRBD1. The germline V gene has CDR1 LNHDA and CDR2 SQIVND (reference sequence). The trim removed 8 bases at V and 0 bases at J, leaving 10 bases unmatched. This CDR3 has 16 amino acids. Here the CDR3 reads CASYRDRVSMNTEAFF. The DNA of the CDR3 is TGTGCCAGTTATAGGGACAGGGTAAGCATGAACACTGAAGCTTTCTTT.

The CDR3 loop is CAISEWAGGTGELFF. CDR3 nucleotides: TGTGCCATCAGTGAGTGGGCGGGAGGCACCGGGGAGCTGTTTTTT. V and J are TRBV10-3 and TRBJ2-2, with 8 bases lining up with TRBD2. The CDR3 loop spans 15 amino acids. The V gene's germline CDR1 is ENHRY and CDR2 SYGVKD. V gave up 1 base and J gave up 4 bases; unmatched junction bases: 2.

J is TRBJ1-5 and V is TRBV3-1 (or the pseudogene TRBV3-2); 11 bases are shared with TRBD1. Losses at the gene ends were 1 base for V and 6 bases for J; bases not matched to a gene: 5. The CDR3 runs 16 residues. CDR1 is LGHDT, CDR2 YNNKEL, per germline (reference sequence). The CDR3 loop is CASSQAGTGGSQPQHF. CDR3 DNA sequence: TGTGCCAGCAGCCAAGCCGGGACAGGGGGGAGTCAGCCCCAGCATTTT.

In nucleotides, the CDR3 is TGTGCCACCAGTGACCACTCTGGGGCCAACGTCCTGACTTTC. Translating it yields CATSDHSGANVLTF. The rearrangement uses TRBV24-1 and TRBJ2-6; unclear D gene. Germline CDR1 KGHDR, CDR2 SFDVKD. V was trimmed by 4 bases and J by 0 bases, leaving 3 bases between them. CDR3 size: 14 residues.

This clone was seen only a few times. V is TRBV7-8 and J is TRBJ1-5, with D hard to call. The germline gives CDR1 SGHVS, CDR2 FQNEAQ. Trimming shortened V by 4 bases and J by 0 bases, and 19 bases separated the two germline ends. This CDR3 has 18 amino acids. CDR3 nucleotides: TGTGCCAGCAGCTGGAACTATGTCCGGGATTATAGCAATCAGCCCCAGCATTTT. Its protein product is CASSWNYVRDYSNQPQHF.

This clone has a handful of counts. Other DNA sequences in this sample translate to the same CDR3. The chain joins TRBV4-3 to TRBJ1-2; the D gene is possibly TRBD1 (5 bases). Germline values: CDR1 LGHNA, CDR2 YSLEER. The CDR3 contains 13 residues. V was trimmed by 4 bases and J by 4 bases, leaving 10 bases between them. The CDR3 sequence: CASSRDGAYGYTF. The CDR3 nucleotides are TGCGCCAGCAGCCGGGACGGTGCCTATGGCTACACCTTC.

The rearrangement links TRBV5-5 to TRBJ1-5, with D possibly being TRBD1 (5 bases). V lost 1 base to trimming and J lost 5 bases, with 7 bases between them. This CDR3 has 13 residues. The germline V gene encodes CDR1 SGHKS and CDR2 YYEKEE (reference sequence). The CDR3 DNA reads as TGTGCCAGCAGCTTGTTCAGGGATCAGCCCCAGCATTTT. Translating gives CASSLFRDQPQHF. Looking up the rest from reference TRBV5-5 and TRBJ1-5 gives the full variable domain: DAGVTQSPTHLIKTRGQQVTLRCSPISGHKSVSWYQQVLGQGPQFIFQYYEKEERGRGNFPDRFSARQFPNYSSELNVNALLLGDSALYLCASSLFRDQPQHFGDGTRLSIL.

This chain connects TRBV11-2 to TRBJ2-2; no firm D call. Trimming pared 5 bases from V and 5 bases from J, leaving 9 bases between. The CDR3 is 13 amino acids. Germline CDR1 is SGHAT and CDR2 is FQNNGV. CDR3 sequence: CASSPQPTGELFF. As DNA, the CDR3 is TGTGCCAGCAGCCCCCAACCGACCGGGGAGCTGTTTTTT.